Listed below are T cell receptor beta chains from one sample, sequenced in a study of T-cell reconstitution after alpha-beta-depleted transplantation in children. From the PCR reads, TCRdb called clonotypes with MiXCR, one entry per CDR3 protein. The profile covers 200,000 to 300,000 distinct CDR3 sequences, with about 25% appearing a single time and less than 3.5% taken by the ten largest. Sequencing was performed on PBMCs, taken before TCRalphabeta/CD19-depleted stem cell transplant. The receptors stem from a girl aged 2 to 9 with Fanconi anemia, due to receive a stem cell transplant. The CDR3 runs from the conserved cysteine through the conserved F or W. The D gene is left open where the match is weak. The listing skips clone size in some rows; elsewhere it reads once, few, many or a size class.

j_call: TRBJ1-2
clone_size: .
d_call: .
v_call: TRBV29-1
cdr3_aa: CSVDPGIGYGYTF
cdr3_nt: TGCAGCGTTGACCCAGGGATCGGCTATGGCTACACCTTC

j_call: TRBJ2-7
clone_size: .
d_call: .
v_call: TRBV29-1
cdr3_aa: CSVEDESAVSYEQYF
cdr3_nt: TGCAGCGTTGAAGATGAGTCAGCTGTCTCCTACGAGCAGTACTTC

j_call: TRBJ2-5
clone_size: .
d_call: .
v_call: TRBV10-2
cdr3_aa: CASSVSGSSSYVDQETQYF
cdr3_nt: TGCGCCAGCAGTGTTTCCGGGAGTTCGTCCTACGTTGATCAAGAGACCCAGTACTTC

j_call: TRBJ2-1
clone_size: .
d_call: .
v_call: TRBV20-1
cdr3_aa: CSAGGDQFF
cdr3_nt: TGCAGTGCCGGCGGGGACCAGTTCTTC

j_call: TRBJ1-1
clone_size: .
d_call: .
v_call: TRBV20-1
cdr3_aa: CSGGQTNTEAFF
cdr3_nt: TGCAGTGGGGGACAAACGAACACTGAAGCTTTCTTT

j_call: TRBJ2-4
clone_size: many
d_call: TRBD1
v_call: TRBV27
cdr3_aa: CASSSGQGALAKNIQYF
cdr3_nt: TGTGCCAGCAGTTCCGGACAGGGGGCCCTAGCCAAAAACATTCAGTACTTC

j_call: TRBJ1-2
clone_size: many
d_call: .
v_call: TRBV27
cdr3_aa: CASSPHHPTPPDYGYTF
cdr3_nt: TGTGCCAGCAGTCCTCATCATCCGACACCCCCAGACTATGGCTACACCTTC

j_call: TRBJ2-1
clone_size: few
d_call: .
v_call: TRBV7-2
cdr3_aa: CASSLGGFDEQFF
cdr3_nt: TGTGCCAGCAGCTTAGGGGGGTTCGATGAGCAGTTCTTC

j_call: TRBJ1-1
clone_size: .
d_call: .
v_call: TRBV15
cdr3_aa: CATSRDPRPTNTEAFF
cdr3_nt: TGTGCCACCAGCAGAGATCCCAGGCCTACCAACACTGAAGCTTTCTTT

j_call: TRBJ1-5
clone_size: many
d_call: .
v_call: TRBV28
cdr3_aa: CASSLGWGRQSNQPQHF
cdr3_nt: TGTGCCAGCAGCTTAGGATGGGGCCGCCAAAGCAATCAGCCCCAGCATTTT

j_call: TRBJ1-2
clone_size: few
d_call: TRBD1
v_call: TRBV29-1
cdr3_aa: CSVEQGEGYGYTF
cdr3_nt: TGCAGCGTTGAACAGGGGGAGGGATATGGCTACACCTTC

j_call: TRBJ2-3
clone_size: many
d_call: TRBD2
v_call: TRBV20-1
cdr3_aa: CSAQRLLAGTDTQYF
cdr3_nt: TGCAGTGCCCAGCGGCTACTAGCGGGCACAGATACGCAGTATTTT

j_call: TRBJ2-1
clone_size: many
d_call: TRBD2
v_call: TRBV20-1
cdr3_aa: CSARAERENNEQFF
cdr3_nt: TGCAGTGCTAGAGCCGAGCGGGAAAACAATGAGCAGTTCTTC

j_call: TRBJ2-1
clone_size: many
d_call: .
v_call: TRBV3-1
cdr3_aa: CASSQDNEQFF
cdr3_nt: TGTGCCAGCAGCCAGGACAATGAGCAGTTCTTC

j_call: TRBJ2-7
clone_size: many
d_call: .
v_call: TRBV7-9
cdr3_aa: CASSAISYEQYF
cdr3_nt: TGTGCCAGCAGCGCTATCTCCTACGAGCAGTACTTC

j_call: TRBJ2-2
clone_size: .
d_call: .
v_call: TRBV6-4
cdr3_aa: CASSEDFSGELFF
cdr3_nt: TGTGCCAGCAGTGAGGACTTTTCCGGGGAGCTGTTTTTT

j_call: TRBJ1-3
clone_size: .
d_call: .
v_call: TRBV29-1
cdr3_aa: CSATSPGPGNTIYF
cdr3_nt: TGCAGCGCTACGAGTCCGGGACCGGGAAACACCATATATTTT

j_call: TRBJ1-1
clone_size: few
d_call: .
v_call: TRBV21-1
cdr3_aa: CASSKAWGGAENTEAFF
cdr3_nt: TGTGCCAGCAGCAAAGCGTGGGGAGGTGCGGAGAACACTGAAGCTTTCTTT

j_call: TRBJ2-3
clone_size: .
d_call: .
v_call: TRBV29-1
cdr3_aa: CSVESGSRDTQYF
cdr3_nt: TGCAGCGTTGAGAGTGGGAGCCGGGATACGCAGTATTTT

j_call: TRBJ2-7
clone_size: .
d_call: TRBD2
v_call: TRBV7-6
cdr3_aa: CASSLVTSGSGEQYF
cdr3_nt: TGTGCCAGCAGCTTAGTAACTAGCGGGAGTGGAGAGCAGTACTTC

j_call: TRBJ2-3
clone_size: .
d_call: .
v_call: TRBV4-2
cdr3_aa: CASSQYFRGIDTQYF
cdr3_nt: TGTGCCAGCAGCCAATATTTCCGGGGGATAGATACGCAGTATTTT

j_call: TRBJ2-7
clone_size: few
d_call: TRBD2
v_call: TRBV19
cdr3_aa: CASMRTSGTGYEQYF
cdr3_nt: TGTGCCAGTATGCGGACTAGCGGGACAGGTTACGAGCAGTACTTC

j_call: TRBJ2-1
clone_size: .
d_call: TRBD2
v_call: TRBV15
cdr3_aa: CATSSALAGDGNEQFF
cdr3_nt: TGTGCCACCAGCAGCGCGCTAGCGGGAGACGGTAATGAGCAGTTCTTC

j_call: TRBJ2-7
clone_size: .
d_call: TRBD2
v_call: TRBV11-2
cdr3_aa: CASSLGRLAGSALEQYF
cdr3_nt: TGTGCCAGCAGCTTAGGGAGACTAGCGGGATCAGCGCTCGAGCAGTACTTC

j_call: TRBJ1-1
clone_size: many
d_call: TRBD1
v_call: TRBV20-1
cdr3_aa: CSAQTGGWGTEAFF
cdr3_nt: TGCAGTGCTCAGACAGGGGGCTGGGGGACTGAAGCTTTCTTT

j_call: TRBJ2-3
clone_size: few
d_call: TRBD2
v_call: TRBV27
cdr3_aa: CASSLGLAGGLGTDTQYF
cdr3_nt: TGTGCCAGCAGTTTGGGACTAGCGGGAGGGCTAGGCACAGATACGCAGTATTTT

j_call: TRBJ2-1
clone_size: many
d_call: TRBD1
v_call: TRBV24-1
cdr3_aa: CATSDRDRSSYNEQFF
cdr3_nt: TGTGCCACCAGTGACAGGGACAGAAGCTCCTACAATGAGCAGTTCTTC

j_call: TRBJ2-5
clone_size: many
d_call: TRBD2
v_call: TRBV4-2
cdr3_aa: CASSQEAGLQETQYF
cdr3_nt: TGTGCCAGCAGCCAGGAAGCGGGGCTGCAAGAGACCCAGTACTTC

j_call: TRBJ1-1
clone_size: .
d_call: TRBD1
v_call: TRBV6-1
cdr3_aa: CASSVRTGMNTEAFF
cdr3_nt: TGTGCCAGCAGTGTCAGGACAGGCATGAACACTGAAGCTTTCTTT

j_call: TRBJ2-3
clone_size: .
d_call: TRBD2
v_call: TRBV20-1
cdr3_aa: CSAGDTSGVTDTQYF
cdr3_nt: TGCAGTGCTGGGGATACTAGCGGGGTCACAGATACGCAGTATTTT

j_call: TRBJ2-3
clone_size: few
d_call: TRBD2
v_call: TRBV20-1
cdr3_aa: CSARYFVTSGSGRTDTQYF
cdr3_nt: TGCAGTGCTAGGTATTTCGTGACTAGCGGAAGCGGGCGCACAGATACGCAGTATTTT

j_call: TRBJ1-5
clone_size: many
d_call: .
v_call: TRBV7-2
cdr3_aa: CASSLRQGNQPQHF
cdr3_nt: TGTGCCAGCAGCCTTAGACAGGGCAATCAGCCCCAGCATTTT

j_call: TRBJ2-1
clone_size: many
d_call: TRBD2
v_call: TRBV20-1
cdr3_aa: CSASSGGYNEQFF
cdr3_nt: TGCAGTGCTAGTAGCGGGGGCTACAATGAGCAGTTCTTC

j_call: TRBJ2-1
clone_size: .
d_call: .
v_call: TRBV6-5
cdr3_aa: CASSYSLQYNEQFF
cdr3_nt: TGTGCCAGCAGTTACTCTCTACAATACAATGAGCAGTTCTTC

j_call: TRBJ1-2
clone_size: many
d_call: TRBD1
v_call: TRBV7-2
cdr3_aa: CASSSQGAGYGYTF
cdr3_nt: TGTGCCAGCAGCTCACAGGGGGCAGGATATGGCTACACCTTC

j_call: TRBJ2-7
clone_size: many
d_call: TRBD2
v_call: TRBV20-1
cdr3_aa: CSADGTSGYEQYF
cdr3_nt: TGCAGTGCAGACGGGACTAGCGGCTACGAGCAGTACTTC

j_call: TRBJ2-5
clone_size: .
d_call: .
v_call: TRBV30
cdr3_aa: CAWAPVLQETQYF
cdr3_nt: TGTGCCTGGGCCCCCGTCCTCCAAGAGACCCAGTACTTC

j_call: TRBJ2-5
clone_size: few
d_call: .
v_call: TRBV29-1
cdr3_aa: CSVAPSLETQYF
cdr3_nt: TGCAGCGTTGCCCCCTCTTTAGAGACCCAGTACTTC

j_call: TRBJ1-5
clone_size: many
d_call: .
v_call: TRBV28
cdr3_aa: CASSPFVDQPQHF
cdr3_nt: TGTGCCAGTTCTCCTTTTGTGGATCAGCCCCAGCATTTT

j_call: TRBJ2-1
clone_size: many
d_call: .
v_call: TRBV27
cdr3_aa: CASSFGGDNEQFF
cdr3_nt: TGTGCCAGCAGTTTTGGCGGGGACAATGAGCAGTTCTTC

j_call: TRBJ2-7
clone_size: few
d_call: TRBD2
v_call: TRBV29-1
cdr3_aa: CSVGLAGAIAYEQYF
cdr3_nt: TGCAGCGTTGGACTAGCGGGGGCCATCGCCTACGAGCAGTACTTC

j_call: TRBJ2-4
clone_size: many
d_call: .
v_call: TRBV6-5
cdr3_aa: CASSYDLAKNIQYF
cdr3_nt: TGTGCCAGCAGTTATGACTTAGCCAAAAACATTCAGTACTTC

j_call: TRBJ2-1
clone_size: .
d_call: .
v_call: TRBV20-1
cdr3_aa: CSASSRGPWRDEQFF
cdr3_nt: TGCAGTGCGTCATCGCGGGGTCCCTGGAGGGATGAGCAGTTCTTC

j_call: TRBJ2-7
clone_size: .
d_call: .
v_call: TRBV11-2
cdr3_aa: CASSSSRGGKISYEQYF
cdr3_nt: TGTGCCAGCAGCTCGTCCCGCGGCGGGAAAATCTCCTACGAGCAGTACTTC

j_call: TRBJ2-3
clone_size: .
d_call: .
v_call: TRBV20-1
cdr3_aa: CSADSPGVDSTDTQYF
cdr3_nt: TGCAGTGCGGACTCACCGGGAGTTGATAGCACAGATACGCAGTATTTT

j_call: TRBJ2-3
clone_size: .
d_call: .
v_call: TRBV2
cdr3_aa: CASRPSGVGTDTQYF
cdr3_nt: TGTGCCAGCAGACCTTCCGGGGTGGGGACAGATACGCAGTATTTT

j_call: TRBJ2-5
clone_size: few
d_call: .
v_call: TRBV5-1
cdr3_aa: CASSWSGRSQETQYF
cdr3_nt: TGCGCCAGCAGCTGGAGTGGACGGTCCCAAGAGACCCAGTACTTC

j_call: TRBJ1-2
clone_size: few
d_call: TRBD1
v_call: TRBV29-1
cdr3_aa: CSVNRDRGLPGYTF
cdr3_nt: TGCAGCGTTAATCGGGACAGGGGACTTCCTGGCTACACCTTC

j_call: TRBJ2-1
clone_size: many
d_call: .
v_call: TRBV20-1
cdr3_aa: CSARDPSGGNEQFF
cdr3_nt: TGCAGTGCTAGAGATCCCTCTGGCGGCAATGAGCAGTTCTTC

j_call: TRBJ2-3
clone_size: few
d_call: .
v_call: TRBV20-1
cdr3_aa: CSARDPGRHTDTQYF
cdr3_nt: TGCAGTGCTAGAGATCCGGGACGCCACACAGATACGCAGTATTTT

j_call: TRBJ2-2
clone_size: .
d_call: .
v_call: TRBV7-2
cdr3_aa: CASSFRVVGTGELFF
cdr3_nt: TGTGCCAGCAGCTTCAGGGTTGTAGGCACCGGGGAGCTGTTTTTT

j_call: TRBJ2-5
clone_size: .
d_call: .
v_call: TRBV5-1
cdr3_aa: CASSLKGEETQYF
cdr3_nt: TGCGCCAGCAGCTTAAAGGGGGAAGAGACCCAGTACTTC

j_call: TRBJ2-7
clone_size: .
d_call: .
v_call: TRBV28
cdr3_aa: CASSWSIINNYYEQYF
cdr3_nt: TGTGCCAGCAGTTGGTCGATAATTAACAATTACTACGAGCAGTACTTC

j_call: TRBJ2-3
clone_size: many
d_call: TRBD2
v_call: TRBV5-1
cdr3_aa: CASSLDGRVADTQYF
cdr3_nt: TGCGCCAGCAGCTTGGATGGGAGGGTCGCAGATACGCAGTATTTT

j_call: TRBJ2-5
clone_size: .
d_call: .
v_call: TRBV7-2
cdr3_aa: CASSADWKLTETQYF
cdr3_nt: TGTGCCAGCAGCGCCGACTGGAAGCTCACAGAGACCCAGTACTTC

j_call: TRBJ2-7
clone_size: .
d_call: TRBD2
v_call: TRBV20-1
cdr3_aa: CSARAQTSGYEQYF
cdr3_nt: TGCAGTGCTAGAGCCCAGACTAGCGGCTACGAGCAGTACTTC

j_call: TRBJ1-4
clone_size: many
d_call: .
v_call: TRBV20-1
cdr3_aa: CSARVGGEKLFF
cdr3_nt: TGCAGTGCTAGAGTTGGGGGGGAAAAACTGTTTTTT

j_call: TRBJ2-3
clone_size: .
d_call: .
v_call: TRBV13
cdr3_aa: CASGGASTDTQYF
cdr3_nt: TGTGCCAGCGGGGGGGCTAGCACAGATACGCAGTATTTT

j_call: TRBJ2-7
clone_size: few
d_call: TRBD2
v_call: TRBV20-1
cdr3_aa: CSARRRASGSYYEQYF
cdr3_nt: TGCAGTGCTAGAAGGAGGGCTAGCGGGAGCTACTACGAGCAGTACTTC

j_call: TRBJ2-7
clone_size: .
d_call: TRBD1
v_call: TRBV27
cdr3_aa: CASSPQGDYEQYF
cdr3_nt: TGTGCCAGCAGCCCACAGGGGGACTACGAGCAGTACTTC